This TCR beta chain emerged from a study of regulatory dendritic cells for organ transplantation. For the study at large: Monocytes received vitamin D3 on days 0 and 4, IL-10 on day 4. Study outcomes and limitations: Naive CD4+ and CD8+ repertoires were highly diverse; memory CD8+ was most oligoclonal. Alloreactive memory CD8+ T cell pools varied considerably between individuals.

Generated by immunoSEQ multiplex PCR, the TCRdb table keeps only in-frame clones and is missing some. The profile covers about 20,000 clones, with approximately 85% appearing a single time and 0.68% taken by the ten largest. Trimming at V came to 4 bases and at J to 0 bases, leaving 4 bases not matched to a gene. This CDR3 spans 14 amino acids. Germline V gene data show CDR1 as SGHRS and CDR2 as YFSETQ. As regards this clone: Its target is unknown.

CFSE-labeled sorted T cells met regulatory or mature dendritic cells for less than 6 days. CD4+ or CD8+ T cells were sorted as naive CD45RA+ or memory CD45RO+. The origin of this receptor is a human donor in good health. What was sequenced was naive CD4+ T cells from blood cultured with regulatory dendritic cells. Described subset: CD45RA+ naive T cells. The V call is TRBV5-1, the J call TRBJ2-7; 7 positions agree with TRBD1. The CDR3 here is CASSTTGTSYEQYF. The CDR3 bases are TGCGCCAGCAGCACGACAGGGACCTCCTACGAGCAGTACTTC.